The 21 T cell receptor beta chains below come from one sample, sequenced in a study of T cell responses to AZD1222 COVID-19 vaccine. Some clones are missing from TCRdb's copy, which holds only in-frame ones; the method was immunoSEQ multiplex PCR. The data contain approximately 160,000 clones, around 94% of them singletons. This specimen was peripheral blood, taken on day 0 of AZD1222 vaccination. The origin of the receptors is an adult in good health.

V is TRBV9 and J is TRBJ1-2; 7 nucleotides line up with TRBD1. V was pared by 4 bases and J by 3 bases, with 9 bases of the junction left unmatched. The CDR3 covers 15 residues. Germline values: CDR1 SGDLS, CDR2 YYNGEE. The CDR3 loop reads CASSPKGANYYGYTF. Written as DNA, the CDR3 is TGTGCCAGCAGCCCGAAGGGGGCAAACTACTATGGCTACACCTTC.

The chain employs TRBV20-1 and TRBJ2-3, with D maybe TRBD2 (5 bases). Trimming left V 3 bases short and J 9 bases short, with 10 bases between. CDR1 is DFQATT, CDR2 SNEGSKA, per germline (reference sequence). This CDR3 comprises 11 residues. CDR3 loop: CSARATGTQYF. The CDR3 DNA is TGCAGTGCTAGGGCCACGGGGACGCAGTATTTT.

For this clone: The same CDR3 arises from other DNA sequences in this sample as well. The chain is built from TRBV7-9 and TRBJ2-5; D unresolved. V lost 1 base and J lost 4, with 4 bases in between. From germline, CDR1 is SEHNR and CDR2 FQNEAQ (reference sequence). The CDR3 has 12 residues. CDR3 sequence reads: CASSLVGETQYF. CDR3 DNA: TGTGCCAGCAGCTTAGTGGGAGAGACCCAGTACTTC.

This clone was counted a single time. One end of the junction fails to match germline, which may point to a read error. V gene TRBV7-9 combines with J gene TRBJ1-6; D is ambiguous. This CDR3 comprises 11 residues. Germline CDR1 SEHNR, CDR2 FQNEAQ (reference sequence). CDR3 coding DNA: TGTGCCAGCAGCTATGATTCACCCCTCCACTTT. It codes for CASSYDSPLHF.

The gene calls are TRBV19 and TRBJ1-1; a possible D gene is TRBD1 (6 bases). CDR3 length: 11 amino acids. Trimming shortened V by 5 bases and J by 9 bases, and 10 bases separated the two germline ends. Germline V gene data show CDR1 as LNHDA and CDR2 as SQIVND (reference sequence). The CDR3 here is CASSEQGKAFF. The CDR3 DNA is TGTGCCAGTAGTGAACAGGGAAAAGCTTTCTTT.

CDR3 amino acids: CASARLVDQPQHF. The DNA for the CDR3 is TGTGCCAGCGCCCGCCTGGTGGATCAGCCCCAGCATTTT. The chain uses TRBV19 and TRBJ1-5; D uncertain. V was cut by 9 bases and J by 5 bases, with 14 bases left in between. The CDR3 contains 13 residues. Per the germline V gene, CDR1 is LNHDA and CDR2 is SQIVND (reference sequence).

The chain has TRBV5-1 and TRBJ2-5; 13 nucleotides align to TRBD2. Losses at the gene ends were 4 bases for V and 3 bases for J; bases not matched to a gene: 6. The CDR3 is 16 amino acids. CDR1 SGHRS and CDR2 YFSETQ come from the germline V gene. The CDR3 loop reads CASSHGTSGDKETQYF. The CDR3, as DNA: TGCGCCAGCAGCCACGGGACTAGCGGGGACAAAGAGACCCAGTACTTC.

CDR3 nucleotide sequence: TGTGCCAGCAGTTTAGTGGGGTCCTACGAGCAGTACTTC. Translation: CASSLVGSYEQYF. The chain combines TRBV12-3 or TRBV12-4 with TRBJ2-7; D gene ambiguous. V was clipped by 1 base and J by 1 base, with 5 bases between them. The CDR3 contains 13 residues.

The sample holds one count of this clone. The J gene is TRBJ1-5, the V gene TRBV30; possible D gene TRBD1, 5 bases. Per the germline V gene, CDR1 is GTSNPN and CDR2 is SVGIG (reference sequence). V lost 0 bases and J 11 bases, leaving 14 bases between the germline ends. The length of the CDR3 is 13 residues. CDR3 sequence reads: CAWSVGVEDTQHF. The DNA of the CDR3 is TGTGCCTGGAGTGTCGGAGTAGAGGACACCCAGCATTTT.

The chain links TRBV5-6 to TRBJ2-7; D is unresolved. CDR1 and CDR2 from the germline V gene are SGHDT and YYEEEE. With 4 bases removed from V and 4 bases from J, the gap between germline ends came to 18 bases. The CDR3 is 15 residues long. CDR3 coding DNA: TGTGCCAGCAGCAGCATCGGCCGGAAAGGGTACGAGCAGTACTTC. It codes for CASSSIGRKGYEQYF.

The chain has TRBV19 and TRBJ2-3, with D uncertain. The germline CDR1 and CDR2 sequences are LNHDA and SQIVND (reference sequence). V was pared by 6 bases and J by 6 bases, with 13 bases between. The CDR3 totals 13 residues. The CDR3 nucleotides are TGTGCCAGTAGCCGTCCCGATCGCGATACGCAGTATTTT. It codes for CASSRPDRDTQYF.

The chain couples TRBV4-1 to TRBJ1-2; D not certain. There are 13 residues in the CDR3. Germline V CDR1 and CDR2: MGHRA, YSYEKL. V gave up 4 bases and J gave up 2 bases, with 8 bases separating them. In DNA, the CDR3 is TGCGCCAGCAGCCCCCAGAAAAACTATGGCTACACCTTC. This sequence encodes CASSPQKNYGYTF.

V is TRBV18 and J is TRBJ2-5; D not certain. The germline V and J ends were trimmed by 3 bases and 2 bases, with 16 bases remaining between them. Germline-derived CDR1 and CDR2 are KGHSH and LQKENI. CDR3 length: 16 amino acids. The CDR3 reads CASSPGFGVRQETQYF. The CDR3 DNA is TGTGCCAGCTCACCCGGGTTCGGAGTACGGCAAGAGACCCAGTACTTC.

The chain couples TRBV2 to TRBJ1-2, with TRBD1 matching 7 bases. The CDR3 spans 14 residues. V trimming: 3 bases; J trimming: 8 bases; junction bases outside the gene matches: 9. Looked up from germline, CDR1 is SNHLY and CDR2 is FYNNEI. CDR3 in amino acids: CASSDDRASRGYTF. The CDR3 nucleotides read TGTGCCAGCAGTGATGACAGGGCCTCTAGGGGCTACACCTTC.

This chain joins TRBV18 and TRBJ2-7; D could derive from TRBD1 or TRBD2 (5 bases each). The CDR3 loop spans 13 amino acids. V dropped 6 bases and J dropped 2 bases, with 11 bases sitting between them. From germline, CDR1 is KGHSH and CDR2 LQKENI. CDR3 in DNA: TGTGCCAGCTCCCCCGGGGCTGCCTACGAGCAGTACTTC. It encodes CASSPGAAYEQYF.

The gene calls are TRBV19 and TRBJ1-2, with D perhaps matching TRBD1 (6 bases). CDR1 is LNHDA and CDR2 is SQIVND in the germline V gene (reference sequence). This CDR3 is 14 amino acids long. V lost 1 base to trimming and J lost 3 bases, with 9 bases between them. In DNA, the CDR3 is TGTGCCAGTAGTATAGGGACAGATTACTATGGCTACACCTTC. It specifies CASSIGTDYYGYTF. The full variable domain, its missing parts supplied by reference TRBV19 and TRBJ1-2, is DGGITQSPKYLFRKEGQNVTLSCEQNLNHDAMYWYRQDPGQGLRLIYYSQIVNDFQKGDIAEGYSVSREKKESFPLTVTSAQKNPTAFYLCASSIGTDYYGYTFGSGTRLTVV.

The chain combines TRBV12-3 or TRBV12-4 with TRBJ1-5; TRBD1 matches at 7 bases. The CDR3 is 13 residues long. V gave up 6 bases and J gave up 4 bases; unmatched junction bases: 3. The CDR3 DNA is TGTGCCAGCAGCAGGGACAGTAATCAGCCCCAGCATTTT. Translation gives CASSRDSNQPQHF.

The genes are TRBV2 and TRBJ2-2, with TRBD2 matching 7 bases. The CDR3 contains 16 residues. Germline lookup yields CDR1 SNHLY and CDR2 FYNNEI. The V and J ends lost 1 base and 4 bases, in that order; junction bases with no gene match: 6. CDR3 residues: CASSEVGGMSTGELFF. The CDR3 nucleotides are TGTGCCAGCAGTGAAGTCGGGGGGATGAGCACCGGGGAGCTGTTTTTT.

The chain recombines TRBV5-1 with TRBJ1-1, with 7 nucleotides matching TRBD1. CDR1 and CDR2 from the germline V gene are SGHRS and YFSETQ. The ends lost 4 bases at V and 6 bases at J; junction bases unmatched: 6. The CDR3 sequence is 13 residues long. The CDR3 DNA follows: TGCGCCAGCAGCCCCCCAGGGGGTCCTGAAGCTTTCTTT. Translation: CASSPPGGPEAFF.

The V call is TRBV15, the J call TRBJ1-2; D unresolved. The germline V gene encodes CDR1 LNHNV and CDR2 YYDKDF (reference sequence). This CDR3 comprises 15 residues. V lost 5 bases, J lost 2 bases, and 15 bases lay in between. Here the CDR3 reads CATSSDFFSNYGYTF. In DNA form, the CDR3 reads TGTGCCACCAGCTCGGACTTTTTTTCCAACTATGGCTACACCTTC.

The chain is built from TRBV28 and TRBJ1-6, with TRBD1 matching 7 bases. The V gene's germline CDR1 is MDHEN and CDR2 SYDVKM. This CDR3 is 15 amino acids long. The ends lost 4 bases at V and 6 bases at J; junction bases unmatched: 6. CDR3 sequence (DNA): TGTGCCAGCAGTTCCGGGGACAGTAGTAATTCACCCCTCCACTTT. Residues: CASSSGDSSNSPLHF.